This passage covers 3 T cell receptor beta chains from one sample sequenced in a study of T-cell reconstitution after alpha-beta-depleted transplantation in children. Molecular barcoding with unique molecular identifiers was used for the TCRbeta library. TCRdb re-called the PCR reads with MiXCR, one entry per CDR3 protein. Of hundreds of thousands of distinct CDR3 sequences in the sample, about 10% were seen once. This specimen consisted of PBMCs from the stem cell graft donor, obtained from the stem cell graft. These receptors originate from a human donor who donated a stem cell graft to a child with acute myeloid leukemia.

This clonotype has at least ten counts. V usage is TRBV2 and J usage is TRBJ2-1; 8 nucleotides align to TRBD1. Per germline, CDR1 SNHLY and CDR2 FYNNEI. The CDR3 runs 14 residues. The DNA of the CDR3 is TGTGCAACTAATACGGGACAGGTGGGGGGTGAGCAGTTCTTC. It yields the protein CATNTGQVGGEQFF.

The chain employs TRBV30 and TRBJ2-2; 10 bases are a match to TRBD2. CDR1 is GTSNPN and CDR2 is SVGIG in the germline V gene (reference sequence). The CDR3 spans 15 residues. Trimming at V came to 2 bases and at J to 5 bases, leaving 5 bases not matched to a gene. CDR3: CAWSQLAGVTGELFF. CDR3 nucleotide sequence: TGTGCCTGGAGTCAGCTAGCGGGAGTAACCGGGGAGCTGTTTTTT.

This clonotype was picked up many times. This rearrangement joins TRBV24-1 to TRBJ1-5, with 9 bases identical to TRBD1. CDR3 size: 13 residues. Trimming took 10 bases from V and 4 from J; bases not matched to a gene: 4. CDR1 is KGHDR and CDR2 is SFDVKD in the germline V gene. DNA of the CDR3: TGTGCCACTCAGGGACAGGGTAATCAGCCCCAGCATTTT. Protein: CATQGQGNQPQHF.